In its sample, the clone carrying this TCR beta chain was seen a few times. Its antigen is as yet unknown. In TCRdb, the 5' RACE reads were re-called with MiXCR into one record per CDR3 protein. The sample gives about 120,000 distinct CDR3 sequences, 13% to 15% of which show up once; around 46% is in the top ten. The CDR3 extends over 18 amino acids. CDR1 and CDR2 (germline): MGHRA, YSYEKL. Trimming cost V 1 base and J 1 base; bases outside gene matches: 11. The sample comes from a study of T cells after yellow fever vaccination. Study-level findings and limits: From the bulk population, abundant clonotypes could contaminate and appear within FACS-sorted repertoires.

Sample: CD8+ T cells sorted from PBMCs, taken 5 days after the yellow fever booster vaccination. This chain links TRBV4-1 with TRBJ2-7; 9 bases line up with TRBD2. This clonotype originated in a man younger than 35 who received the YFV17D yellow fever vaccine. The CDR3 nucleotides read TGCGCCAGCAGCCAAGTGATTAGCGGGGGAGTTGGGTCCTACGAGCAGTACTTC. It encodes CASSQVISGGVGSYEQYF.